One T cell receptor (beta chain) is described in this entry. The data are from a study of shared clonotypes between healthy human individuals. Study-wide background: CD4 naive cells filled three plates per donor, CD4 memory three, CD8 naive two and CD8 memory one.

Authors' analysis steps: Filtering differed since immunoSEQ provided only junctions, with no quality scores. Generated by immunoSEQ multiplex PCR, the TCRdb table keeps only in-frame clones and is missing some. Clone size and the V and J calls come from that table; the DNA yielded D and trimming. The sample holds 800,000 to 950,000 clones; about 96% are singletons and the top ten take less than 0.3%. The naive CD8 subset, CD45RO-negative cells positively selected for CCR7, excluded terminally differentiated effector memory CD45RA+ cells. CDR1 SSHAT and CDR2 FNYEAQ come from the germline V gene (reference sequence). V trimming: 5 bases; J trimming: 4 bases; junction bases outside the gene matches: 10. This CDR3 is 16 amino acids long.

This clonotype originated in a man aged 25 to 40 in good health. The sequenced sample was naive CD8+ T cells sorted from blood. This chain connects TRBV7-7 to TRBJ2-1, with 8 bases identical to TRBD2. The CDR3 loop reads CASSKELSGSYNEQFF. Here the CDR3 DNA reads TGTGCCAGCAGCAAAGAACTAAGCGGGAGTTACAATGAGCAGTTCTTC.